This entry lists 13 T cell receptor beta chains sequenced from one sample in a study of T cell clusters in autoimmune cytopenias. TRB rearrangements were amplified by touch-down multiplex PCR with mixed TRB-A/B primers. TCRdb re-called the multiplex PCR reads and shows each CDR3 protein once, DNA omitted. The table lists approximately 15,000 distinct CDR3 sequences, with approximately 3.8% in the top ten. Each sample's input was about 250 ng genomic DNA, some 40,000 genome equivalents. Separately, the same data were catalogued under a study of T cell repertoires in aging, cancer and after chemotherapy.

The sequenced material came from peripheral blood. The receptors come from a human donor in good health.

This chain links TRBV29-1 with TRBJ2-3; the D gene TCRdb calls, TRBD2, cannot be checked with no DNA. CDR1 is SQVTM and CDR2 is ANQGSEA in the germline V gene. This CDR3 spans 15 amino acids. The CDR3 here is CSVEGTSGRTDTQYF.

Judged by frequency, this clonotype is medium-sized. CDR3 protein: CASTWSSGANVLTF. The rearrangement links TRBV19 to TRBJ2-6. The length of the CDR3 is 14 residues. Looked up from germline, CDR1 is LNHDA and CDR2 is SQIVND (reference sequence).

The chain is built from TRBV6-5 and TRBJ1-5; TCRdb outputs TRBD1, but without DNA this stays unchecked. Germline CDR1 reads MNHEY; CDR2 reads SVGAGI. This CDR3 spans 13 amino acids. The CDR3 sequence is CASSRDTYQPQHF.

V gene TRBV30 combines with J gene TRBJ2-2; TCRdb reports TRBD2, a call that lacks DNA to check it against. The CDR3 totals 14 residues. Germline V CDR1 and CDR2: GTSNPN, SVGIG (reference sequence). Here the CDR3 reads CAWSVQREKGELFF.

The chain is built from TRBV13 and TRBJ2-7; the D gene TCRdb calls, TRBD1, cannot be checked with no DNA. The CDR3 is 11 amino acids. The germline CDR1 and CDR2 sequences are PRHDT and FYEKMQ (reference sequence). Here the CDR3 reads CASSPLAEQYF. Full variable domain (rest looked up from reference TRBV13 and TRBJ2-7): AAGVIQSPRHLIKEKRETATLKCYPIPRHDTVYWYQQGPGQDPQFLISFYEKMQSDKGSIPDRFSAQQFSDYHSELNMSSLELGDSALYFCASSPLAEQYFGPGTRLTVT.

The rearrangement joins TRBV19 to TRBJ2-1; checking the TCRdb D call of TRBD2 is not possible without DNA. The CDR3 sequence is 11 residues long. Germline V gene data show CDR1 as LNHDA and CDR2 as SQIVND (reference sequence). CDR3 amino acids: CASSSGASEFF.

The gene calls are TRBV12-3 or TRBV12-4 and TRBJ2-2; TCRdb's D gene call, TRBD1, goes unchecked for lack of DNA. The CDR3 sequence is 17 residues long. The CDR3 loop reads CASSQTSGTVNTGELFF.

The CDR3: CAISDRQDTGYEQYF. This chain joins TRBV10-3 and TRBJ2-7; TCRdb designates TRBD1, a call that cannot be tested without DNA. The CDR3 spans 15 residues. The germline V gene has CDR1 ENHRY and CDR2 SYGVKD.

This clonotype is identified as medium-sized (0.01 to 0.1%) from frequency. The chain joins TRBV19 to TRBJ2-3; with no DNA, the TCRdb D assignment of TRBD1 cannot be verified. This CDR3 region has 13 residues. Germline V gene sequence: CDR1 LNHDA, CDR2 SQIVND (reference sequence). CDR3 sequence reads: CASSTRVSDTQYF.

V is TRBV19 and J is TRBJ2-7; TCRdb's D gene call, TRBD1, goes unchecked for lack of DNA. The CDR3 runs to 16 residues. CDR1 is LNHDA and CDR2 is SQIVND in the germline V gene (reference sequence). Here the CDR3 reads CASSPWAVSGYNEQYF.

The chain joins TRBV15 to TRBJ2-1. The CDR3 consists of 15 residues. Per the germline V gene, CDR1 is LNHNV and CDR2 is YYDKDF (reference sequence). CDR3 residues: CATSRDPGSYNEQFF.

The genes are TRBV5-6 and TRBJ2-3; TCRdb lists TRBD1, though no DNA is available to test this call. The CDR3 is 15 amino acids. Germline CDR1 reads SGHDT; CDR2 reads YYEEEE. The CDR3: CASSFATGGVDTQYF.

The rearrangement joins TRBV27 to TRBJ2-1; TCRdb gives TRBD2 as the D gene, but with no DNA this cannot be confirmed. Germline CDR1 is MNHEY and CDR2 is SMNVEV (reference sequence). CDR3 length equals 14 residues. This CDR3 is CASSPSGPHNEQFF.